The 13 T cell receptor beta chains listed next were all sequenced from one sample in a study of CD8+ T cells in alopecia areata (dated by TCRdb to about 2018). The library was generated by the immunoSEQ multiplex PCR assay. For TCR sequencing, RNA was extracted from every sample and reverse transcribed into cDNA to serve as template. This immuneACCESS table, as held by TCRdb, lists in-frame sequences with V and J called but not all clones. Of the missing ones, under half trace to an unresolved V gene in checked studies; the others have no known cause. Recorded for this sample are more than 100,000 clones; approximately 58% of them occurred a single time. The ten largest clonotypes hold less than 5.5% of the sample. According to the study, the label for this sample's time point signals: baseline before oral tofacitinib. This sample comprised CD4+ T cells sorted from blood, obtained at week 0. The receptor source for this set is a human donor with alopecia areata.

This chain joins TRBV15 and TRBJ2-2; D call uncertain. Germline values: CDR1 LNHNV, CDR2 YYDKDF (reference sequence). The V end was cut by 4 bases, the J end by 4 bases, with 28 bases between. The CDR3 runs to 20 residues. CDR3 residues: CATSIYGFRSQLTGTGELFF. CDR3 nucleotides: TGTGCCACCAGCATATATGGGTTTCGGTCCCAACTCACTGGCACCGGGGAGCTGTTTTTT.

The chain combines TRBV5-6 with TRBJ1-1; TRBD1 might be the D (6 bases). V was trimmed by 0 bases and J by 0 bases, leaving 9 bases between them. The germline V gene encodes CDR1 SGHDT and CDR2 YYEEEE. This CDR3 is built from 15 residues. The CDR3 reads CASSLVAGVNTEAFF. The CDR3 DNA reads TGTGCCAGCAGCTTGGTTGCAGGGGTGAACACTGAAGCTTTCTTT.

CDR3 in DNA: TGTGCCAGCAGCGTAGAAGTGGGCCCGTGGGAGACCCAGTACTTC. It yields the protein CASSVEVGPWETQYF. The rearrangement joins TRBV9 to TRBJ2-5, with unresolved D. CDR3 length: 15 amino acids. Germline V gene data show CDR1 as SGDLS and CDR2 as YYNGEE. Trimming removed 0 bases at V and 5 bases at J, with 14 bases between.

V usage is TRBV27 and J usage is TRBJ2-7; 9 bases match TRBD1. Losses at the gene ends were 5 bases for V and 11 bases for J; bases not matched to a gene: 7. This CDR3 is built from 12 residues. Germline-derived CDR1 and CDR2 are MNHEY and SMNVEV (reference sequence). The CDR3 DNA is TGTGCCAGCAGTGTCACAGGGGGCAAGGAGTACTTC. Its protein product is CASSVTGGKEYF.

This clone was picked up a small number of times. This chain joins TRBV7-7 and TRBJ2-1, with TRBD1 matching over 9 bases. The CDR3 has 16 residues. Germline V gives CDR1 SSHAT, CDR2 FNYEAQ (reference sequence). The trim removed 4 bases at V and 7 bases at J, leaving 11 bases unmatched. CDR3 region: CASSSAQGASLNEQFF. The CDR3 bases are TGTGCCAGCAGCTCCGCACAGGGGGCATCGCTAAATGAGCAGTTCTTC.

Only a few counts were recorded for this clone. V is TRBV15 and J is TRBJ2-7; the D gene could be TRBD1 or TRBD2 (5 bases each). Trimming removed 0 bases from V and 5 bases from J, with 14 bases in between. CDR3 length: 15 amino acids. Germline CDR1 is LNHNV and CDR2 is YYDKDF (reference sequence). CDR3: CATSRDRGDWNEQYF. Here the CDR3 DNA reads TGTGCCACCAGCAGAGATAGAGGGGATTGGAACGAGCAGTACTTC. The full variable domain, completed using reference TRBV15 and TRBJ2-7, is DAMVIQNPRYQVTQFGKPVTLSCSQTLNHNVMYWYQQKSSQAPKLLFHYYDKDFNNEADTPDNFQSRRPNTSFCFLDIRSPGLGDTAMYLCATSRDRGDWNEQYFGPGTRLTVT.

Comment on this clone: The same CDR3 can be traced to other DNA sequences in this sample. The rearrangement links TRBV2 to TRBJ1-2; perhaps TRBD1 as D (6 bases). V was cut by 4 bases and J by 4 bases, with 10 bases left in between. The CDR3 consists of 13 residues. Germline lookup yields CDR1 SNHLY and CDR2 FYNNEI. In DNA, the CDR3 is TGTGCCAGCAGTGCGGACAGACTCTATGGCTACACCTTC. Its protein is CASSADRLYGYTF. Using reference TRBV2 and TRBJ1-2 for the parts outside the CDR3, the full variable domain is EPEVTQTPSHQVTQMGQEVILRCVPISNHLYFYWYRQILGQKVEFLVSFYNNEISEKSEIFDDQFSVERPDGSNFTLKIRSTKLEDSAMYFCASSADRLYGYTFGSGTRLTVV.

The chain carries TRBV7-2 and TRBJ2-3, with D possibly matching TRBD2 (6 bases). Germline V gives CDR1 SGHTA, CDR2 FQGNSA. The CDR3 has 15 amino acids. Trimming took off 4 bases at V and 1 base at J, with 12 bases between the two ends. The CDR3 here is CASSSLQRGTDTQYF. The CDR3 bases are TGTGCCAGCAGCTCCCTCCAGCGGGGCACAGATACGCAGTATTTT.

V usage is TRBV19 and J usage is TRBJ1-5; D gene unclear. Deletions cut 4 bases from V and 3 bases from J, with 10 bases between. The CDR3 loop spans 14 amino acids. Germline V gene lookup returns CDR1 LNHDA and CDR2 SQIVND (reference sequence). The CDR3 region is CASSRTGFNQPQHF. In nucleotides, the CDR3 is TGTGCCAGTAGTAGAACGGGATTCAATCAGCCCCAGCATTTT.

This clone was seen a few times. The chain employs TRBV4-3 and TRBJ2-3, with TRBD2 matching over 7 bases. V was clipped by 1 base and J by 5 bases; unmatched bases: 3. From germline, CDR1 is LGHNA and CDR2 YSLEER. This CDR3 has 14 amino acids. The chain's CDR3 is CASSQVGREDTQYF. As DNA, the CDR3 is TGCGCCAGCAGCCAAGTTGGGAGGGAAGATACGCAGTATTTT.

DNA for the CDR3: TGTGCCAGCAGCTTAAGGCCGGGACAGGGGAACACCGGGGAGCTGTTTTTT. Encoded protein: CASSLRPGQGNTGELFF. The rearrangement uses TRBV7-3 and TRBJ2-2, with TRBD1 identical over 9 bases. CDR1 and CDR2 from the germline V gene are SGHTA and FQGTGA. V lost 1 base to trimming and J lost 1 base; unmatched junction nucleotides: 4. The CDR3 is 17 amino acids.

The CDR3 region is CATSRADRRNYGYTF. For the CDR3, the DNA is TGTGCCACCAGCAGAGCGGACAGGAGGAACTATGGCTACACCTTC. The rearrangement links TRBV15 to TRBJ1-2; TRBD1 agrees at 7 bases. Losses at the gene ends were 1 base for V and 2 bases for J; bases not matched to a gene: 4. Germline CDR1 reads LNHNV; CDR2 reads YYDKDF (reference sequence). The CDR3 spans 15 residues.

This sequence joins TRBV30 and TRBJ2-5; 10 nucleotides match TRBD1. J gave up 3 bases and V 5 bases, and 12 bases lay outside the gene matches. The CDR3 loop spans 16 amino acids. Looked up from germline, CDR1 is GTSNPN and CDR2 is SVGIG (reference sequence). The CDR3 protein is CAWDDPKTGGKETQYF. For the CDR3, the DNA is TGTGCCTGGGACGATCCCAAGACAGGGGGCAAAGAGACCCAGTACTTC. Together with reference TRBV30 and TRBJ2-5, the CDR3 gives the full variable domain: SQTIHQWPATLVQPVGSPLSLECTVEGTSNPNLYWYRQAAGRGLQLLFYSVGIGQISSEVPQNLSASRPQDRQFILSSKKLLLSDSGFYLCAWDDPKTGGKETQYFGPGTRLLVL.